This T cell receptor (beta chain) was sequenced in a study of neurological immune-mediated disorders. TCRdb recomputed calls from the 5' RACE reads with MiXCR, one row per CDR3 protein. The table has 50,000 to 60,000 distinct CDR3 sequences, 4% seen once; the top ten hold 1.9%. Germline assignment: CDR1 KGHDR and CDR2 SFDVKD. The V end lost 9 bases, the J end lost 6 bases, and 10 bases lay between the germline ends. There are 12 residues in the CDR3. This clonotype was recorded at least ten times. Sequenced: CD4+ T cells from blood. The rearrangement links TRBV24-1 to TRBJ2-2, with D perhaps TRBD2 (5 bases). This clonotype was sampled from a woman between 35 and 50 years old with multiple sclerosis. The CDR3 bases are TGTGCCACCGGACTGGCAGCCGGGGAGCTGTTTTTT. Translated, it gives CATGLAAGELFF.